These 6 T cell receptor beta chains were sequenced from one sample in a study of cytomegalovirus exposure and HLA in healthy donors. PCR employed 60 Vbeta and 13 Jbeta primers. Assay used: immunoSEQ multiplex PCR; TCRdb lists only in-frame clones, some missing. Of under 200,000 clones listed, 84% are singletons. Sequencing used PBMCs. The receptors here all came from a man aged 30-40 years in good health and CMV-seronegative.

This clone has only one observation. The gene calls are TRBV4-1 and TRBJ2-7; D not resolved. The V end lost 1 base, the J end lost 4 bases, and 11 bases lay between the germline ends. The CDR3 loop spans 14 amino acids. Germline V CDR1 and CDR2: MGHRA, YSYEKL. CDR3 amino acids: CASSQVRERYEQYF. CDR3 coding DNA: TGCGCCAGCAGCCAAGTGAGAGAACGATACGAGCAGTACTTC.

The chain uses TRBV5-4 and TRBJ1-1, with 9 nucleotides matching TRBD1. Trimming took 4 bases from V and 3 from J; bases not matched to a gene: 7. The CDR3 loop spans 15 amino acids. Per germline, CDR1 SGHNT and CDR2 YYREEE (reference sequence). The CDR3 sequence: CASSGTGHQDTEAFF. CDR3 coding DNA: TGTGCCAGCAGCGGGACAGGGCATCAGGACACTGAAGCTTTCTTT.

In its sample, this clone was seen once. This rearrangement joins TRBV2 to TRBJ2-7; 12 bases fit TRBD1. The germline gives CDR1 SNHLY, CDR2 FYNNEI. The CDR3 extends over 15 amino acids. V was pared by 6 bases and J by 4 bases, with 7 bases of the junction left unmatched. The CDR3 sequence: CASREGTGGSYEQYF. The CDR3 coding sequence is TGTGCCAGCAGGGAGGGGACAGGGGGCTCTTACGAGCAGTACTTC.

The chain is built from TRBV29-1 and TRBJ2-5; 8 bases map to TRBD1. The V segment lost 4 bases and the J segment 1 base; nucleotides outside the gene matches: 2. This CDR3 has 13 amino acids. CDR1 is SQVTM and CDR2 is ANQGSEA in the germline V gene. CDR3 DNA sequence: TGCAGCGTTGCCAGGGGGCCCCAAGAGACCCAGTACTTC. The encoded protein is CSVARGPQETQYF.

V is TRBV15 and J is TRBJ2-1; 7 bases fit TRBD2. The germline V gene encodes CDR1 LNHNV and CDR2 YYDKDF (reference sequence). The CDR3 has 16 residues. V gave up 1 base and J gave up 9 bases; unmatched junction bases: 12. The CDR3 sequence is CATSRGRLAPQSEQFF. The CDR3 region has the DNA TGTGCCACCAGCAGAGGCCGACTAGCCCCCCAGAGTGAGCAGTTCTTC.

This chain joins TRBV10-3 and TRBJ2-1; 8 nucleotides agree with TRBD2. The CDR3 spans 19 residues. Trimming removed 10 bases from V and 3 bases from J; junction bases left unmatched: 23. The germline CDR1 and CDR2 sequences are ENHRY and SYGVKD. CDR3 in DNA: TGTGCCACCATTTTTAGCGGGACTGGGCCGGTGGGGAGCTACAATGAGCAGTTCTTC. This sequence encodes CATIFSGTGPVGSYNEQFF.